Below, 16 T cell receptor beta chains from the same sample are listed, as sequenced in a study of blood T cell repertoires in COVID-19. Only in-frame clones appear in the TCRdb table, and some are missing; sequencing was by immunoSEQ multiplex PCR. The repertoire has fewer than 500,000 clones, 70% to 90% of them found once; the top ten carry roughly 1.9%. The sequencing input was PBMCs or T cells enriched from blood (not recorded which). Every receptor here comes from a woman aged 18-29 years with acute COVID-19.

The gene calls are TRBV24-1 and TRBJ2-7; D is possibly TRBD1 (5 bases). In germline, CDR1 is KGHDR, CDR2 SFDVKD. V lost 2 bases, J lost 2 bases, and 12 bases lay in between. This CDR3 comprises 15 residues. Written as DNA, the CDR3 is TGTGCCACCAGTGATTCCAGGGTCCTTACCTACGAGCAGTACTTC. It yields the protein CATSDSRVLTYEQYF.

In its sample, this clone was seen once. The chain recombines TRBV5-1 with TRBJ2-3; 10 bases line up with TRBD2. CDR1 and CDR2 (germline): SGHRS, YFSETQ. J lost 4 bases, V lost 4 bases, and 6 bases had no gene match. This CDR3 has 15 amino acids. The CDR3 is CASSQGLAKADTQYF. In DNA form, the CDR3 reads TGCGCCAGCAGCCAGGGACTAGCGAAGGCAGATACGCAGTATTTT. The full variable domain, in which reference TRBV5-1 and TRBJ2-3 provide the parts outside the CDR3, is KAGVTQTPRYLIKTRGQQVTLSCSPISGHRSVSWYQQTPGQGLQFLFEYFSETQRNKGNFPGRFSGRQFSNSRSEMNVSTLELGDSALYLCASSQGLAKADTQYFGPGTRLTVL.

The V and J genes are TRBV18 and TRBJ1-6; TRBD1 aligns across 7 bases. CDR1 and CDR2 from the germline V gene are KGHSH and LQKENI. V shed 6 bases and J 2 bases; nucleotides not matched to a gene: 7. The CDR3 sequence is 16 residues long. The CDR3 region has the DNA TGTGCCAGCTCCCTCACCGGACAGGCCTATAATTCACCCCTCCACTTT. This encodes CASSLTGQAYNSPLHF.

The V and J genes are TRBV11-2 and TRBJ2-7; TRBD1 might be the D (7 bases). V was shortened by 5 bases and J by 4 bases, with 18 bases between the two germline ends. The CDR3 sequence is 15 residues long. Germline-derived CDR1 and CDR2 are SGHAT and FQNNGV. The CDR3 DNA is TGTGCCAGCAGCCCTCGACAGGGAGGTGGGTACGAGCAGTACTTC. It encodes CASSPRQGGGYEQYF.

The rearrangement joins TRBV18 to TRBJ2-1; TRBD2 matches at 7 bases. Germline V lookup: CDR1 KGHSH, CDR2 LQKENI. The CDR3 is 13 amino acids. J gave up 9 bases and V 8 bases, and 10 bases lay outside the gene matches. DNA for the CDR3: TGTGCCAGCGCCCCCTTTAGGGAGGGTGAGCAGTTCTTC. Protein: CASAPFREGEQFF.

The chain uses TRBV5-6 and TRBJ2-7; D is ambiguous. CDR1 is SGHDT and CDR2 is YYEEEE in the germline V gene. V was pared by 1 base and J by 2 bases, with 4 bases between. The CDR3 covers 12 residues. CDR3 DNA: TGTGCCAGCAGCTTGTCGGCCTACGAGCAGTACTTC. It is translated as CASSLSAYEQYF.

This chain joins TRBV6-1 and TRBJ2-7; 10 bases are shared with TRBD1. The CDR3 is 14 amino acids. The ends lost 2 bases at V and 3 bases at J; junction bases unmatched: 1. Germline CDR1 reads MNHNS; CDR2 reads SASEGT. This CDR3 reads CASSEWTGGYEQYF. CDR3 DNA: TGTGCCAGCAGTGAATGGACAGGGGGCTACGAGCAGTACTTC.

The chain employs TRBV2 and TRBJ2-7, with D unclear. The germline CDR1 and CDR2 sequences are SNHLY and FYNNEI. The CDR3 loop spans 14 amino acids. V lost 4 bases and J 6 bases, leaving 16 bases between the germline ends. In DNA form, the CDR3 reads TGTGCCAGCAGTGGTTTACCCGCAGGTTCCGAGCAGTACTTC. This gives the protein CASSGLPAGSEQYF.

The chain recombines TRBV6-5 with TRBJ2-1; 10 positions match TRBD2. With 0 bases clipped from V and 8 bases from J, the junction kept 4 bases outside the gene matches. The CDR3 is 15 amino acids. Germline V gene sequence: CDR1 MNHEY, CDR2 SVGAGI. This CDR3 reads CASSYSQRGGDEQFF. The CDR3 DNA sequence: TGTGCCAGCAGTTACTCACAGCGGGGGGGCGATGAGCAGTTCTTC.

The chain carries TRBV15 and TRBJ2-3; the D is unclear. The V and J ends lost 1 base and 4 bases respectively, with 9 bases between them. CDR3 length equals 14 residues. CDR1 and CDR2 (germline): LNHNV, YYDKDF (reference sequence). CDR3 nucleotide sequence: TGTGCCACCAGCAGAGCCTTCCTCCCAGATACGCAGTATTTT. Translated: CATSRAFLPDTQYF. Full variable domain (remainder filled in from reference TRBV15 and TRBJ2-3): DAMVIQNPRYQVTQFGKPVTLSCSQTLNHNVMYWYQQKSSQAPKLLFHYYDKDFNNEADTPDNFQSRRPNTSFCFLDIRSPGLGDTAMYLCATSRAFLPDTQYFGPGTRLTVL.

The rearrangement joins TRBV6-6 to TRBJ1-2; 12 positions agree with TRBD1. The ends lost 5 bases at V and 11 bases at J; junction bases unmatched: 18. This CDR3 comprises 17 residues. Germline CDR1 and CDR2: MNHNY and SVGAGI (reference sequence). CDR3 protein: CASSLHSPGTGGGGYTF. CDR3 sequence (DNA): TGTGCCAGCAGTCTACACTCCCCCGGGACAGGGGGCGGAGGATACACCTTC.

The chain couples TRBV6-2 or TRBV6-3 to TRBJ1-6; D gene unclear. V dropped 4 bases and J dropped 10 bases, with 17 bases sitting between them. CDR1 is MNHEY and CDR2 is SVGEGT in the germline V gene. The CDR3 extends over 15 amino acids. The CDR3 is CASSSVAGFRSPLHF. The CDR3 region has the DNA TGTGCCAGCAGTTCAGTGGCCGGGTTCCGATCACCCCTCCACTTT.

The gene calls are TRBV19 and TRBJ1-6; D unclear. CDR3 size: 17 residues. Germline CDR1 is LNHDA and CDR2 is SQIVND (reference sequence). V lost 0 bases and J lost 0, with 9 bases in between. The CDR3: CASSIDPGSSYNSPLHF. In nucleotides, the CDR3 is TGTGCCAGTAGTATAGATCCTGGGAGCTCCTATAATTCACCCCTCCACTTT.

The J gene is TRBJ2-7, the V gene TRBV10-1; D perhaps matches TRBD2 (5 bases). The germline V and J ends were trimmed by 2 bases and 4 bases, with 12 bases remaining between them. Germline V gene lookup returns CDR1 WNHNN and CDR2 SYGVQD (reference sequence). This CDR3 has 14 residues. The CDR3 sequence: CASSEGPSGYEQYF. The CDR3 coding sequence is TGCGCCAGCAGTGAGGGGCCGAGCGGATACGAGCAGTACTTC.

This sequence joins TRBV7-2 and TRBJ1-1; D gene ambiguous. This CDR3 is 15 amino acids long. V was cut by 0 bases and J by 3 bases, with 11 bases left in between. Per the germline V gene, CDR1 is SGHTA and CDR2 is FQGNSA. CDR3 DNA sequence: TGTGCCAGCAGCTTAGCGCCTGAGGCTTACACTGAAGCTTTCTTT. Translated, it gives CASSLAPEAYTEAFF.

The rearrangement joins TRBV9 to TRBJ1-5; D unresolved. This CDR3 spans 13 amino acids. Germline CDR1 SGDLS, CDR2 YYNGEE. The V gene lost 2 bases and the J gene lost 2 bases, with 5 bases spanning the gap. CDR3 in DNA: TGTGCCAGCAGCGTTACAGGCAATCAGCCCCAGCATTTT. Its protein product is CASSVTGNQPQHF.